This T cell receptor (beta chain) was sequenced during a study of regulatory T cells in long-lasting Graves disease. Assembly of TCR beta libraries relied on iRepertoire HTBI primers together with Arm-PCR of CDR3 regions. TCRdb ran MiXCR on the multiplex PCR reads and lists one entry per CDR3 protein. The sample records over 500,000 distinct CDR3 sequences, 16% being singletons. Findings and limits, study-wide: Clonotypes that were public and shared totalled some 2,900 in persistent patients versus 800 to 1,000 in new patients. Among samples with persistent disease, TRBV28, TRBJ1-2 and TRBJ2-5 were favored.

From germline, CDR1 is DFQATT and CDR2 SNEGSKA (reference sequence). The CDR3 is 13 residues long. V gave up 3 bases and J gave up 5 bases, with 13 bases separating them. This clonotype has more than one count but fewer than ten. The antigen remains undetermined. Specified time point: newly diagnosed GD, antithyroid drugs for less than 3 months. Making the TCR library involved RNA that had been extracted from PBMCs. Another study also made use of these data, one on T cells in Graves' hyperthyroidism and ophthalmopathy.

V gene TRBV20-1 combines with J gene TRBJ1-2; D is perhaps TRBD1 (5 bases). The sequence was obtained from a man aged 18-30 years with Graves disease. The specimen was peripheral blood mononuclear cells (PBMCs), collected at new diagnosis, from a patient treated with antithyroid drugs. The CDR3 here is CSARGTAQYGYTF. CDR3 DNA: TGCAGTGCTAGGGGGACGGCGCAGTATGGCTACACCTTC.